This entry is about one T cell receptor beta chain. Its antigen specificity is not known. No clone much larger than this one lies a single base away; base qualities are absent. Thymus tissue was collected as surgical resects that were removed during corrective cardiac surgery. Immunologically healthy infants undergoing open corrective cardiac surgery for congenital heart defects in Finland were used as donors. Thymocytes were freed from the tissue by mechanical means and kept at -70 degrees C as pellets of roughly 8.5-31 million cells. A QIAsymphony instrument was used to extract genomic DNA from the frozen cell pellets. The data originate from a study of human thymus T cells (dated by TCRdb to about 2020). Some background on the complete study: TCR alpha and beta repertoires from about 8 infant thymus samples and four related peripheral blood samples were characterized in the study. Donor ages ranging from about 7 to 250 days were recorded, and more than 5 male and a couple of female infants were included in the cohort. What the study reported, not specific to this receptor: On average, thymus samples gave 750,000 to 950,000 unique TCRB clonotypes, whereas blood samples gave roughly 80,000. Biased V and J gene segment usage appeared to be present in both thymic and peripheral blood repertoires. According to the related research, thymic TCR repertoires were highly overlapping among unrelated individuals.

Relative to germline, V is missing 0 bases and J is missing 4 bases, with 1 base of the junction outside any gene match. The CDR3 covers 15 residues, taking in both the cysteine and the phenylalanine. The sequence is cut down to CDR3 DNA, 45 bases in frame from base 1. According to the germline V gene, CDR1 reads LGHNA and CDR2 reads YSLEER. The immunoSEQ multiplex PCR assay was used to amplify the TCRB and TCRAD loci from a standardized amount of quality-controlled genomic DNA. The V(D)J region was spanned by amplicons of a length sufficient to cover the CDR3 and to identify V and J genes. Amplicon sequencing was performed on an Illumina platform through the commercial immunoSEQ service. The paper's data handling went like this. Primer bias and sequencing errors were corrected as previously described, and TCRAD and TCRB definitions were based on the IMGT database. immunoSEQ Analyzer 3.0 and VDJTools were used for repertoire analysis, which covered basic statistics, V/J segment usage, diversity estimates, rarefaction and pairwise overlap. Diversity was estimated with Chao1, ChaoE, Efron-Thisted, Shannon and inverse Simpson indices, and also on datasets down-sampled to the smallest sample. Repertoire overlap used strict matching of CDR3 nucleotide sequence, V gene and J gene, with Jaccard-based multidimensional scaling clustering. In its TCRdb copy, this immuneACCESS table keeps in-frame sequences only and misses some clones. Where compared with another copy, unresolved V genes explain less than half of these, and the others have no known cause. V and J calls plus clone size are reproduced from that table; the DNA served to infer D and trimming. This sample comprises around 120,000 clones, around 95% of them detected only once. The top ten clones comprise around 0.025% of the sample.

The sequence derives from a boy less than two years old with a congenital heart defect but otherwise immunologically healthy. The receptor chain draws on TRBV4-3 and TRBJ1-5; 9 central bases correspond to TRBD1. The sample taken for sequencing was thymus tissue. For the CDR3, the sequence is CASSQDDRGNQPQHF. The DNA reads as follows: TGCGCCAGCAGCCAAGACGACAGGGGGAATCAGCCCCAGCATTTT.